This TCR beta chain was profiled in a study of neurological immune-mediated disorders. The V gene's germline CDR1 is SGHAT and CDR2 FQNNGV. Trimming took off 1 base at V and 2 bases at J, with 11 bases between the two ends. This CDR3 is 15 amino acids long. As for the cDNA, it was generated by 5'RACE with 10-nucleotide random UMIs. TCRdb analysed the 5' RACE reads with MiXCR anew, one entry per CDR3 protein. Among 60,000 to 90,000 distinct CDR3 sequences, 10% were seen once, and the ten largest hold approximately 9.6%. This clonotype came up many times. Time point denoted: longitudinal time-point 1 (baseline).

The sequence derives from a man younger than 45 in good health. This sequence joins TRBV11-2 and TRBJ1-2; D may be TRBD1 (5 bases). The sequenced sample consisted of PBMCs. CDR3 DNA: TGTGCCAGCAGCTTAGTGGAGGGGATCAACTATGGCTACACCTTC. Encoded protein: CASSLVEGINYGYTF.